The entry that follows covers one TCR beta chain sequence. The antigen this receptor binds is unknown. No base quality information exists; no much larger clone differs at one position. TCRbeta CDR3 regions were amplified from genomic DNA by means of the immunoSEQ Assay, a bias-controlled multiplex PCR. Per the original workflow: Within the assay, amplification of reference gene primers was used to estimate how many nucleated cells each sample contained. Sequence reads were collapsed and filtered to measure the absolute abundance of every unique TCRbeta CDR3 rearrangement. Productive Simpson clonality was computed per sample as the square root of Simpson's diversity index over productive rearrangements. TCRdb took this table from immuneACCESS and kept in-frame rearrangements with V and J called. Such tables lack part of the clones; where checked against another copy, unresolved V genes explain under half of the gap, and the rest is unexplained. The V and J calls and clone size were taken over from that table, and D and trimming were inferred from the DNA. Within this sample are over 150,000 clones, with around 82% of them counted one time only. The ten largest clones capture about 11% of the sample.

The CDR3 covers 15 residues, taking in both the cysteine and the phenylalanine. Of the read, only the CDR3 DNA is kept; its 45 bases are in frame from base 1. CDR1 and CDR2 were assigned from the germline V gene as MNHEY and SVGAGI. V is pared back by 0 bases and J by 2 bases, with 11 bases lying between the germline termini. Participants in the prospective study were enrolled through a virtual design, were aged roughly 18 to 100 years, and lived in 24 United States geographic areas. Cohort assignment in the prospective study relied on participant-reported clinical history from a screening survey and a study questionnaire. Recovered participants in ImmuneRACE Cohort 3 were defined by two consecutive negative NP/OP PCR tests, clearance by a healthcare professional, or resolution of symptoms. Mobile phlebotomists in the prospective study collected whole blood, serum and a nasopharyngeal or oropharyngeal swab from every participant. Additional blood draws and questionnaires over an approximately two-month period could optionally be provided by prospective study participants. Before DNA extraction, blood samples from the prospective study were shipped at room temperature or frozen.

This sample was taken from a study of blood T cell repertoires in COVID-19 (dated by TCRdb to the early 2020s). In the study overall: Samples from collaborators originated in the United States, Italy and Spain and spanned both the acute and convalescent phases of COVID-19. The material from the prospective study consisted of cDNA or gDNA derived from T cells, B-cell-depleted T cells, or PBMCs. The dataset comprised deeply sampled blood TCRbeta repertoires from subjects exposed to, actively infected with, or recovered from COVID-19. The repertoires were made available in a free public database intended to serve as a resource for research on the immune response to SARS-CoV-2. Samples were obtained from the ongoing ImmuneRACE study (first 160 participants) and from 1,200 or so subjects provided by 6 global collaborators. The sample metadata nearly always contained a de-identified subject ID, COVID-19 status, age in years and sex. HLA class I and class II types, where available, came from metadata supplied by the sample provider rather than from assay-based typing. Overall study outcomes, separate from this receptor: The amount of clinical and demographic metadata varied by source and participant and was provided uncurated.

The receptor comes from a middle-aged man who had recovered from COVID-19. Sample: PBMCs or T cells enriched from blood (not recorded which). The chain uses TRBV6-5 and TRBJ2-7; tentative D gene TRBD2, with 6 bases matching. The nucleotides are TGTGCCAGCAGTTACTCGGGGGGATCCCCCTACGAGCAGTACTTC. Translated, this is CASSYSGGSPYEQYF.